This TCR beta chain was found in a study of T cells expressing NK-cell markers. At the level of the study: Beta-chain profiling covered CD3+CD56+NKG2C+, CD3+CD56+NKG2C- and CD3+CD56-NKG2C+ sorted subsets. HCMV serostatus: seven of eight sequenced donors positive, one negative.

CDR3 length equals 15 residues. Germline CDR1 is MDHEN and CDR2 is SYDVKM. After re-calling the 5' RACE reads, TCRdb lists one entry per CDR3 protein, DNA absent. This table lists 200,000 to 300,000 distinct CDR3 sequences. For this clonotype: Its specificity is not known.

Study results and limitations: Several donors had dominant NKG2C+ clonotypes that comprised about 1.0-7.5% of their CD8+ T cells. The study found these clonotypes also leading the CD3+CD56-NKG2C+ fraction in a few donors.

This receptor was identified in a man younger than 35 in good health. The rearrangement links TRBV28 to TRBJ2-5; TCRdb's assignment of TRBD2 cannot be checked, as there is no DNA. Sequenced: blood T cells: a sorted CD56 or NKG2C T cell subset, CD4+ or CD8+ T cells, or bulk PBMC T cells (not recorded which). The CDR3 here is CASSLPSGGQETQYF.